These 2 T cell receptor beta chains were sequenced from one sample in a study of blood T cell repertoires in COVID-19. Profiling relied on immunoSEQ multiplex PCR, and the TCRdb table lists in-frame clones only, not all of them. The table includes tens of thousands of clones, 83% detected once. The sequenced sample consisted of peripheral blood. All receptors derive from a human donor in a cohort sampled during active COVID-19.

The chain couples TRBV27 to TRBJ2-2, with 9 bases aligning to TRBD2. Germline assignment: CDR1 MNHEY and CDR2 SMNVEV (reference sequence). V gave up 7 bases and J gave up 2 bases; unmatched junction bases: 8. The CDR3 contains 16 residues. The CDR3 protein is CASKGRGTSNTGELFF. CDR3 nucleotide sequence: TGTGCCAGCAAGGGCCGTGGGACTAGCAACACCGGGGAGCTGTTTTTT.

This chain joins TRBV6-5 and TRBJ1-3; D is undetermined. The CDR3 is 16 amino acids. Between the trimmed V and J ends, which lost 0 bases and 9 bases, there was a span of 18 bases. Germline V gene sequence: CDR1 MNHEY, CDR2 SVGAGI. Here the CDR3 reads CASSYSVPPSSGTIYF. As DNA, the CDR3 is TGTGCCAGCAGTTACTCGGTACCCCCCTCCTCCGGCACCATATATTTT.